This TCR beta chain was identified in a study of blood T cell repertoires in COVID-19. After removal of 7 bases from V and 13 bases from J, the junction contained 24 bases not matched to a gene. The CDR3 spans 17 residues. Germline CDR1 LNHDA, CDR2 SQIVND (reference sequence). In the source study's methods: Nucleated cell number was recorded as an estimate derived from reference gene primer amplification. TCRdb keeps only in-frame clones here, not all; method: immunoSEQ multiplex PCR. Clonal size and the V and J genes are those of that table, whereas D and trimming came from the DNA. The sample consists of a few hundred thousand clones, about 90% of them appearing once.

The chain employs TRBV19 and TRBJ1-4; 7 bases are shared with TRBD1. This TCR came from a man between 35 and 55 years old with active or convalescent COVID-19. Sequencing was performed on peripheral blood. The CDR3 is CASNKNRGRGTFGRLFF. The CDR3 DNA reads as TGTGCCAGTAACAAAAACAGGGGACGGGGTACTTTCGGCAGACTGTTTTTT.